One sample yielded the 12 T cell receptor beta chains listed below, sequenced in a study of cytomegalovirus exposure and HLA in healthy donors. Assay: immunoSEQ multiplex PCR; the TCRdb copy retains only in-frame clones and omits some. The sample shows roughly 330,000 clones, roughly 87% of them seen only once. Sequences were obtained from PBMCs. Every receptor here comes from a woman aged 25 to 39 in good health and CMV-seropositive.

Only a few counts were recorded for this clone. The CDR3 is CASSRGLADSSYEQYF. Written as DNA, the CDR3 is TGCGCCAGCAGCCGGGGACTAGCGGACAGCTCCTACGAGCAGTACTTC. This chain joins TRBV5-1 and TRBJ2-7, with TRBD2 matching 11 bases. The germline gives CDR1 SGHRS, CDR2 YFSETQ. Losses at the gene ends were 4 bases for V and 0 bases for J; bases not matched to a gene: 6. The CDR3 sequence is 16 residues long.

The chain links TRBV7-2 to TRBJ1-3; the D is unclear. Germline V CDR1 and CDR2: SGHTA, FQGNSA. This CDR3 has 16 residues. V lost 1 base and J 0 bases, leaving 10 bases between the germline ends. CDR3 coding DNA: TGTGCCAGCAGCTTAGAACCGGGGAGCTCTGGAAACACCATATATTTT. Its protein product is CASSLEPGSSGNTIYF.

This clone was recorded a few times. This chain joins TRBV5-1 and TRBJ2-7; D is unclear. Germline V gene data show CDR1 as SGHRS and CDR2 as YFSETQ. The CDR3 totals 12 residues. Trimming left V 4 bases short and J 6 bases short, with 11 bases between. The CDR3 region has the DNA TGCGCCAGCAGCGGATTAACTCTCGAGCAGTACTTC. It codes for CASSGLTLEQYF.

The V and J genes are TRBV2 and TRBJ1-4; D is ambiguous. The CDR3 has 11 residues. The V and J ends lost 4 bases and 7 bases respectively, with 4 bases between them. Germline V gives CDR1 SNHLY, CDR2 FYNNEI. CDR3 protein: CASSGVEKLFF. The CDR3 region has the DNA TGTGCCAGCAGTGGCGTTGAAAAACTGTTTTTT.

V and J are TRBV7-9 and TRBJ2-7; TRBD1 matches at 9 bases. CDR3 size: 17 residues. The trim removed 4 bases at V and 6 bases at J, leaving 16 bases unmatched. Per the germline V gene, CDR1 is SEHNR and CDR2 is FQNEAQ (reference sequence). The CDR3 is CASSSELDGTGPPEQYF. DNA for the CDR3: TGTGCCAGCAGCTCCGAACTGGATGGGACAGGGCCCCCCGAGCAGTACTTC.

V usage is TRBV7-9 and J usage is TRBJ1-2; weak D call: TRBD1 (5 bases). Deletions cut 6 bases from V and 4 bases from J, with 15 bases between. Germline-derived CDR1 and CDR2 are SEHNR and FQNEAQ (reference sequence). This CDR3 contains 14 residues. The CDR3 here is CASSRRDGRYGYTF. DNA of the CDR3: TGTGCCAGCAGTCGACGGGACGGTCGCTATGGCTACACCTTC.

Comment on this clone: A read error may produce the germline difference seen at one junction end. The gene calls are TRBV5-1 and TRBJ1-1; 8 positions agree with TRBD1. From germline, CDR1 is SGHRS and CDR2 YFSETQ. This CDR3 has 18 residues. The CDR3 DNA is TGCGCCAGCAGCCTATCCGGGACAGGAAAACCCTTGAAAACTGAAGCTTTCTTT. It codes for CASSLSGTGKPLKTEAFF.

V usage is TRBV7-2 and J usage is TRBJ1-5, with D perhaps TRBD1 (6 bases). Trimming took off 1 base at V and 6 bases at J, with 10 bases between the two ends. The V gene's germline CDR1 is SGHTA and CDR2 FQGNSA. This CDR3 comprises 14 residues. CDR3 sequence: CASSLDRAGQPQHF. The CDR3, as DNA: TGTGCCAGCAGCTTAGACAGGGCGGGTCAGCCCCAGCATTTT.

This clone has more than one count but fewer than ten. V usage is TRBV6-6 and J usage is TRBJ1-2; maybe TRBD1 (5 bases). Looked up from germline, CDR1 is MNHNY and CDR2 is SVGAGI (reference sequence). Trimming removed 2 bases from V and 3 bases from J, with 10 bases in between. There are 14 residues in the CDR3. The CDR3 DNA reads as TGTGCCAGCAGTTACATGGGGGGGGACTATGGCTACACCTTC. Protein product: CASSYMGGDYGYTF.

The gene calls are TRBV10-3 and TRBJ1-1; no reliable D call. Germline V gives CDR1 ENHRY, CDR2 SYGVKD. The CDR3 spans 13 residues. Trimming removed 3 bases at V and 0 bases at J, with 5 bases between. CDR3 sequence reads: CAISDSVNTEAFF. DNA for the CDR3: TGTGCCATCAGTGACAGTGTGAACACTGAAGCTTTCTTT.

This clone is a singleton in its sample. The gene calls are TRBV25-1 and TRBJ1-6; D possibly corresponds to TRBD1 (6 bases). This CDR3 contains 14 residues. CDR1 MGHDK and CDR2 SYGVNS come from the germline V gene. Between the trimmed V and J ends, which lost 5 bases and 7 bases, there was a span of 12 bases. Written as DNA, the CDR3 is TGTGCCAGCAGTTGGACAGCTCGAAATTCACCCCTCCACTTT. It specifies CASSWTARNSPLHF.

V usage is TRBV5-6 and J usage is TRBJ1-2; tentatively, D is TRBD1 (6 bases). Trimming pared 4 bases from V and 7 bases from J, leaving 14 bases between. The CDR3 spans 13 residues. Germline loops: CDR1 SGHDT, CDR2 YYEEEE. For the CDR3, the DNA is TGTGCCAGCAGCGGTACAGGGTTTGCTGGCTACACCTTC. Its translation is CASSGTGFAGYTF.